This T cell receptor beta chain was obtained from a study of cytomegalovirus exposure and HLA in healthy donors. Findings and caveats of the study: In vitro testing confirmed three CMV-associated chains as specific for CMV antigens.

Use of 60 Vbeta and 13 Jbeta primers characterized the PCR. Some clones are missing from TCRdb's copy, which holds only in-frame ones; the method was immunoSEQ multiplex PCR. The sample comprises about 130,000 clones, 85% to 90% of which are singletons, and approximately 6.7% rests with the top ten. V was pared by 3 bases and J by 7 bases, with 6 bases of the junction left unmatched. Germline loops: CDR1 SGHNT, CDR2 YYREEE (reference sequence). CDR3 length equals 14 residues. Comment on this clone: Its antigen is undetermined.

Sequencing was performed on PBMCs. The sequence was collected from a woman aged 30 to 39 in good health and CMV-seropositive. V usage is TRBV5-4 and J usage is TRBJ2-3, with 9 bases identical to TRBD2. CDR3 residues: CASSSGGGANTQYF. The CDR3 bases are TGTGCCAGCAGCTCTGGCGGGGGGGCGAATACGCAGTATTTT.